Sequencing of this TCR beta chain was carried out in a study of regulatory T cells in long-lasting Graves disease. General study results and limits: Persistent disease was characterized by preferential usage of TRBV28, TRBJ1-2 and TRBJ2-5.

Sample time point: newly diagnosed GD, antithyroid drugs for less than 3 months. Isolated PBMC RNA provided the starting material for the TCR library. A roughly 9-milliliter sample of peripheral blood was drawn into EDTA tubes. This clonotype appeared many times. Its specificity is unknown. To make TCR beta libraries, researchers used iRepertoire HTBI primers and Arm-PCR of CDR3 regions. In TCRdb, the multiplex PCR reads were re-called with MiXCR into one record per CDR3 protein. The data hold more than 350,000 distinct CDR3 sequences, with 14% to 15% observed a single time. CDR1 and CDR2 (germline): SGHRS, YFSETQ. The CDR3 is made up of 15 amino acids. The germline V and J ends were trimmed by 4 bases and 2 bases, with 12 bases remaining between them. These data also featured in a second study, about T cells in Graves' hyperthyroidism and ophthalmopathy. That paper adds: The hyperthyroidism patients had all been newly diagnosed, and their disease duration was under 2 months. Their ages ranged from 18 to 65 years. First-round RT-PCR with HTBI primers amplified the TCR CDR3 region.

The V and J genes are TRBV5-1 and TRBJ2-2; weak D call: TRBD1 (6 bases). The TCR was taken from a woman aged 25 to 39 with Graves disease. Specimen: peripheral blood mononuclear cells (PBMCs), collected at new diagnosis, from a patient treated with antithyroid drugs. This CDR3 reads CASSPGHRNTGELFF. DNA for the CDR3: TGCGCCAGCAGCCCGGGACACCGAAACACCGGGGAGCTGTTTTTT.